This T cell receptor (beta chain) was identified during a study of CD8+ T cells in alopecia areata. Overall study context: Tofacitinib was taken orally by treated patients, and the dose was 5 to 10 mg twice daily.

A word on this clone: Antigen unknown.

Extraction and reverse transcription of RNA yielded cDNA as the sequencing template. Assay used: immunoSEQ multiplex PCR; TCRdb lists only in-frame clones, some missing. This table has fewer than 20,000 clones, approximately 70% appearing once. Overall study findings and caveats: Compared with normal scalp, lesional scalp had higher clonality and more expanded CD8+ clones.

From alopecia areata patients, lesional scalp punch biopsies and peripheral blood were collected. Material: skin, obtained at week 0. The clonotype was recovered from a human donor with alopecia areata.

The CDR3 DNA reads TGTGCCAGCAGCCGAACAGGGACCAATCAGCCCCAGCATTTT. It codes for CASSRTGTNQPQHF. The chain employs TRBV7-8 and TRBJ1-5; maybe TRBD1 (6 bases). CDR1 and CDR2 from the germline V gene are SGHVS and FQNEAQ. The V and J ends lost 5 bases and 3 bases respectively, with 11 bases between them. CDR3 length: 14 amino acids.